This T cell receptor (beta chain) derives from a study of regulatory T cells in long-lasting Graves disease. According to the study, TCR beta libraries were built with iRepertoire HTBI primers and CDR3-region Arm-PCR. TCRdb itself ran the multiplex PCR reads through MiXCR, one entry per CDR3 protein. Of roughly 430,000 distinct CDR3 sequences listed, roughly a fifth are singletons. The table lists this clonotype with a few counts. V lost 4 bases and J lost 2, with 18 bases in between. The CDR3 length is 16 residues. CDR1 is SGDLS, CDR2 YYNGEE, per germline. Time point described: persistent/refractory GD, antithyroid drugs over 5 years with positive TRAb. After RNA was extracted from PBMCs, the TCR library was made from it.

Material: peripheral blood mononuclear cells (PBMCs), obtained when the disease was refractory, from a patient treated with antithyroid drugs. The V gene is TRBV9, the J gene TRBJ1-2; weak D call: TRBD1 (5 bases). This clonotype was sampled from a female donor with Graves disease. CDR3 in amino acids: CASSLRNSDRNYGYTF. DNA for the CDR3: TGTGCCAGCAGCCTAAGAAATTCCGACAGAAACTATGGCTACACCTTC.